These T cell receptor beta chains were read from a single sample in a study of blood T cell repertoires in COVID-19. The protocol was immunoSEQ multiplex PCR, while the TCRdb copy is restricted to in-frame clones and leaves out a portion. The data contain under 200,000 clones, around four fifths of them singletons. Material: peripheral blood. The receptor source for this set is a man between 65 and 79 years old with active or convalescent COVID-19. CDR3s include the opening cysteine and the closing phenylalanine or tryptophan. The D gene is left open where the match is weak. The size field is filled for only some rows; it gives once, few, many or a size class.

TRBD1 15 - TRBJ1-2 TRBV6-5 CASSYSPGTDYGYTF TGTGCCAGCAGTTACTCGCCCGGGACAGACTATGGCTACACCTTC
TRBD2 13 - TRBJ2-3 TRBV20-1 CSASPAGADTQYF TGCAGTGCTAGTCCCGCGGGAGCAGATACGCAGTATTTT
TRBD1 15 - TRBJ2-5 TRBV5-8 CASSSGTGAQETQYF TGTGCCAGCAGCTCCGGGACAGGGGCCCAAGAGACCCAGTACTTC
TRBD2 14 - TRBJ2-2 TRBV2 CASRPELATGELFF TGTGCCAGCAGGCCTGAACTAGCGACCGGGGAGCTGTTTTTT
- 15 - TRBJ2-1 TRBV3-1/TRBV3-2 CASSEPPAGYNEQFF TGTGCCAGCAGCGAGCCACCAGCAGGATACAATGAGCAGTTCTTC
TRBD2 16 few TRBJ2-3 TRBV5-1 CASSPGSGGSTDTQYF TGCGCCAGCAGCCCCGGTAGCGGGGGCAGCACAGATACGCAGTATTTT
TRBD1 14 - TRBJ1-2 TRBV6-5 CASTPLDRGYGYTF TGTGCCAGCACTCCATTAGACAGGGGATATGGCTACACCTTC
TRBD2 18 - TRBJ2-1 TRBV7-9 CASSSELTSGGAGNEQFF TGTGCCAGCAGCTCCGAGCTGACTAGCGGGGGGGCGGGCAATGAGCAGTTCTTC
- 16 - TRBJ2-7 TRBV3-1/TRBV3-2 CASSHVPTRLYHEQYF TGTGCCAGCAGCCACGTCCCGACTAGATTATACCACGAGCAGTACTTC
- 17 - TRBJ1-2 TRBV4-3 CASSQDQGRAVGYGYTF TGCGCCAGCAGCCAAGATCAGGGCAGGGCCGTGGGATATGGCTACACCTTC
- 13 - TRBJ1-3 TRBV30 CAWSPGAGNTIYF TGTGCCTGGAGCCCGGGTGCTGGAAACACCATATATTTT
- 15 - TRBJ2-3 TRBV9 CASSPWGGSTDTQYF TGTGCCAGCAGCCCCTGGGGAGGAAGCACAGATACGCAGTATTTT
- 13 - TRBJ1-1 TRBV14 CASSQVDSTEAFF TGTGCCAGCAGCCAAGTTGACAGTACTGAAGCTTTCTTT
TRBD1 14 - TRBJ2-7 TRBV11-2 CASSSNTGAHEQYF TGTGCCAGCAGCTCGAACACAGGGGCCCACGAGCAGTACTTC
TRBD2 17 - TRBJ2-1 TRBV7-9 CASSPGLAGVISGEQFF TGTGCCAGCAGCCCCGGACTAGCGGGAGTTATCTCGGGTGAGCAGTTCTTC
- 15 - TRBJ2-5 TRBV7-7 CASSPFGGRQETQYF TGTGCTAGCAGCCCCTTCGGGGGGCGGCAAGAGACCCAGTACTTC
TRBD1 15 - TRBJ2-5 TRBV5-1 CASSSGTGTPETQYF TGCGCCAGCAGCTCCGGGACAGGCACCCCAGAGACCCAGTACTTC
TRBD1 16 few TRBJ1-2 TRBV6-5 CASSYTGQGYNYGYTF TGTGCCAGCAGTTACACGGGACAGGGTTATAACTATGGCTACACCTTC
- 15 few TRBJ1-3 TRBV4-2 CASSQETGSGNTIYF TGTGCCAGCAGCCAAGAGACGGGCTCTGGAAACACCATATATTTT
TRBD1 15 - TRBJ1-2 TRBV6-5 CASSKGASANYGYTF TGTGCCAGCAGTAAGGGGGCGTCCGCTAACTATGGCTACACCTTC
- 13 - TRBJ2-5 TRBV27 CASSQREQETQYF TGTGCCAGCAGCCAACGGGAGCAAGAGACCCAGTACTTC
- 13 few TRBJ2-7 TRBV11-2 CASSLAGEYKQYF TGTGCCAGCAGCTTAGCGGGAGAATACAAGCAGTACTTC
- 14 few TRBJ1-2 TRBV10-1 CASSESRQGGGYTF TGCGCCAGCAGTGAGTCGAGGCAGGGAGGCGGCTACACCTTC
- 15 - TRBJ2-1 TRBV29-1 CSVGTGLSSYNEQFF TGCAGCGTTGGAACAGGGCTTAGCTCCTACAATGAGCAGTTCTTC
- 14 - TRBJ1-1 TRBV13 CASSRGGGNTEAFF TGTGCCAGCAGCCGCGGGGGAGGGAACACTGAAGCTTTCTTT
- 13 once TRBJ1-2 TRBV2 CASSEGQNYGYTF TGTGCCAGCAGTGAAGGACAGAACTATGGCTACACCTTC
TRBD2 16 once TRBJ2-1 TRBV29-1 CSVGLAGGPLINEQFF TGCAGCGTTGGGCTAGCGGGAGGGCCTCTTATCAATGAGCAGTTCTTC
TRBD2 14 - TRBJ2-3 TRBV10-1 CASSNSGSSDTQYF TGCGCCAGCAGTAATAGCGGGAGCTCAGATACGCAGTATTTT
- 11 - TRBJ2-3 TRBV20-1 CSAIKVPRQYF TGCAGTGCTATTAAAGTTCCGCGGCAGTATTTT
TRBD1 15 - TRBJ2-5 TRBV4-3 CASSPGDRDQETQYF TGCGCCAGCAGCCCCGGGGACAGGGATCAAGAGACCCAGTACTTC
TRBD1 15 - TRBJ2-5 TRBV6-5 CASSSEQGAWETQYF TGTGCCAGCAGTAGTGAACAGGGGGCTTGGGAGACCCAGTACTTC
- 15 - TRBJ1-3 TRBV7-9 CASSAYWTSGNTIYF TGTGCCAGCAGCGCCTACTGGACATCTGGAAACACCATATATTTT
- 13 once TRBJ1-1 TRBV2 CASSNSMPTEAFF TGTGCCAGCAGCAACTCTATGCCCACTGAAGCTTTCTTT
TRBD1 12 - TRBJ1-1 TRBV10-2 CASSAGGAGAFF TGCGCCAGCAGTGCAGGGGGCGCGGGAGCTTTCTTT
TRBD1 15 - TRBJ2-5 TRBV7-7 CASSLGSGGQETQYF TGTGCTAGCAGCTTAGGATCAGGGGGACAAGAGACCCAGTACTTC
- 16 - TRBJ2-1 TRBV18 CASSPLPLSSYNEQFF TGTGCCAGCTCACCACTCCCGTTGAGCTCCTACAATGAGCAGTTCTTC
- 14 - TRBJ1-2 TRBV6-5 CASIVRGAGYGYTF TGTGCCAGCATTGTACGGGGGGCTGGCTATGGCTACACCTTC
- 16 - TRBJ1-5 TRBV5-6 CASSLRGSGGGQPQHF TGTGCCAGCAGCTTGAGGGGCAGCGGGGGTGGTCAGCCCCAGCATTTT
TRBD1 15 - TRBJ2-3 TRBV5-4 CASSPRTGETDTQYF TGTGCCAGCAGCCCCAGGACAGGGGAAACAGATACGCAGTATTTT
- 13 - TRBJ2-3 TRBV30 CAWTLGLGGTQYF TGTGCCTGGACGCTCGGGCTCGGGGGTACGCAGTATTTT
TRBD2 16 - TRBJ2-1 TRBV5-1 CASSLEPSGINNEQFF TGCGCCAGCAGCTTGGAGCCTAGCGGGATTAACAATGAGCAGTTCTTC
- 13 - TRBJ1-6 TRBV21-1 CASTPGQETPLHF TGTGCCAGCACCCCGGGACAGGAGACACCCCTCCACTTT
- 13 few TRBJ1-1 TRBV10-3 CAIRRAGGTEAFF TGTGCCATCAGGCGGGCCGGGGGTACTGAAGCTTTCTTT
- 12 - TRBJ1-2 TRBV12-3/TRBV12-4 CASSFLSGGYTF TGTGCCAGCAGTTTTCTGTCGGGTGGCTACACCTTC
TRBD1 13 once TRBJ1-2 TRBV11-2 CASSPDRVRGYTF TGTGCCAGCAGCCCAGACAGGGTCCGTGGCTACACCTTC
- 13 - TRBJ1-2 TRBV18 CASSPDQDQGGHF TGTGCCAGCTCACCGGATCAGGATCAGGGTGGACACTTC
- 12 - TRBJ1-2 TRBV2 CASSESDYGYTF TGTGCCAGCAGTGAATCCGACTATGGCTACACCTTC
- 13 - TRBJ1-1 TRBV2 CASSEAGGPEAFF TGTGCCAGCAGTGAAGCAGGGGGTCCTGAAGCTTTCTTT
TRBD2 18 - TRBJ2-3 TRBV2 CASSEVGLAGDNTDTQYF TGTGCCAGCAGTGAAGTGGGACTAGCGGGGGACAACACAGATACGCAGTATTTT
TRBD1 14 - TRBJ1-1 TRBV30 CAWSGDRAITEAFF TGTGCCTGGAGTGGGGACAGGGCTATAACTGAAGCTTTCTTT